This passage covers 29 T cell receptor beta chains from one sample sequenced in a study of patients and donors after allogeneic stem cell transplantation. MiXCR, run by TCRdb on the RT-PCR reads, gives a single entry per CDR3 protein. The sample contains 400,000 to 500,000 distinct CDR3 sequences, more than 15% of which appear only once. Sequenced input: blood, either unsorted or a sorted T cell fraction (not recorded which). These receptors came from a human donor who was either an allogeneic HSCT recipient or a stem cell or donor lymphocyte infusion donor (not recorded which). It is not recorded whose cells these are; they may come from a transplant donor.

This clonotype was observed a few times. The chain links TRBV11-2 to TRBJ1-1, with unresolved D. The CDR3 totals 16 residues. Per the germline V gene, CDR1 is SGHAT and CDR2 is FQNNGV. V gave up 5 bases and J gave up 8 bases, with 24 bases separating them. CDR3 protein: CASSRRETPSWGEAFF. The CDR3 region has the DNA TGTGCCAGCAGCCGTCGGGAGACTCCAAGTTGGGGAGAAGCTTTCTTT.

This CDR3 is CSAKDWANVLTF. In nucleotides, the CDR3 is TGCAGTGCTAAGGACTGGGCCAACGTCCTGACTTTC. The rearrangement joins TRBV20-1 to TRBJ2-6; TRBD2 might be the D (5 bases). The CDR3 consists of 12 residues. CDR1 is DFQATT and CDR2 is SNEGSKA in the germline V gene (reference sequence). V was clipped by 4 bases and J by 5 bases, with 6 bases between them.

The chain couples TRBV6-5 to TRBJ1-6; the D is unclear. The CDR3 totals 17 residues. Germline CDR1 is MNHEY and CDR2 is SVGAGI. V lost 0 bases, J lost 0 bases, and 9 bases lay in between. The CDR3 reads CASSYSIGSSYNSPLHF. DNA of the CDR3: TGTGCCAGCAGTTACTCTATCGGAAGCTCCTATAATTCACCCCTCCACTTT.

The table lists this clonotype with a few counts. This sequence joins TRBV25-1 and TRBJ1-2; the D is unclear. The germline V gene encodes CDR1 MGHDK and CDR2 SYGVNS. V shed 10 bases and J shed 1 base, with 10 bases lying between them. The CDR3 runs to 12 residues. The CDR3 DNA follows: TGTGCCAACCCCGGGAGTAACTATGGCTACACCTTC. It codes for CANPGSNYGYTF.

In this sample, this clonotype turned up a few times. Relative to the germline gene, one junction end is altered; a read error may explain this. The rearrangement links TRBV2 to TRBJ2-3; perhaps TRBD1 as D (5 bases). Looked up from germline, CDR1 is SNHLY and CDR2 is FYNNEI. There are 14 residues in the CDR3. CDR3 amino acids: CASSEWGSTDTQYF. DNA for the CDR3: TGTGCCAGCAGTGAGTGGGGCAGCACAGATACTCAGTATTTT.

At least ten counts were recorded for this clonotype. CDR3 region: CASSSGLAGVITDTQYF. In DNA form, the CDR3 reads TGTGCCAGCAGCTCCGGACTAGCGGGGGTGATCACAGATACGCAGTATTTT. The chain recombines TRBV13 with TRBJ2-3, with 13 bases matching TRBD2. The V segment lost 4 bases and the J segment 2 bases; nucleotides outside the gene matches: 6. Germline-derived CDR1 and CDR2 are PRHDT and FYEKMQ (reference sequence). CDR3 length: 17 residues.

This clonotype was counted only a few times. The J gene is TRBJ2-7, the V gene TRBV28, with a weak D call TRBD1 (5 bases). V was shortened by 7 bases and J by 7 bases, with 20 bases between the two germline ends. The CDR3 is made up of 14 amino acids. Germline values: CDR1 MDHEN, CDR2 SYDVKM. The CDR3 here is CASMGWSVQGEQYF. CDR3 nucleotide sequence: TGTGCCAGCATGGGGTGGAGTGTTCAGGGAGAGCAGTACTTC.

V gene TRBV9 combines with J gene TRBJ2-1; 10 positions agree with TRBD2. With V trimmed by 0 bases and J by 1 base, 4 bases remained unmatched. The germline gives CDR1 SGDLS, CDR2 YYNGEE. The CDR3 is 17 residues long. The CDR3 nucleotides are TGTGCCAGCAGCGTAGAAGCGGGAGGGGGGTCCTACAATGAGCAGTTCTTC. This sequence encodes CASSVEAGGGSYNEQFF.

This clonotype has at least ten counts. V usage is TRBV6-5 and J usage is TRBJ2-7; D may match TRBD1 or TRBD2 (6 bases each). CDR3 length: 14 amino acids. Per germline, CDR1 MNHEY and CDR2 SVGAGI. V lost 4 bases to trimming and J lost 3 bases, with 13 bases between them. The CDR3 loop reads CASSLHRDFYEQYF. Here the CDR3 DNA reads TGTGCCAGCAGTTTACACAGGGACTTCTACGAGCAGTACTTC.

This clonotype was found a few times. The chain links TRBV7-2 to TRBJ1-2; 9 bases align to TRBD1. The CDR3 is made up of 14 amino acids. Germline V gives CDR1 SGHTA, CDR2 FQGNSA. The V segment lost 4 bases and the J segment 4 bases; nucleotides outside the gene matches: 4. The CDR3 protein is CASSYRGLAYGYTF. In DNA, the CDR3 is TGTGCCAGCAGCTACAGGGGGCTGGCCTATGGCTACACCTTC.

In this sample, this clonotype turned up a few times. The chain recombines TRBV21-1 with TRBJ2-5; the table names TRBD1, a call not compared with the DNA. TRBV21-1 is described as a pseudogene. The CDR3 consists of 12 residues. CDR3 sequence: CASSYRGFAQYF. The DNA for the CDR3 is TGTGCCAGCAGCTACAGGGGTTTCGCCCAGTACTTC.

The chain has TRBV20-1 and TRBJ2-7; 8 nucleotides align to TRBD1. This CDR3 is 15 amino acids long. The V gene end was trimmed by 6 bases and the J gene end by 3 bases; junction bases not matched to a gene: 13. CDR1 and CDR2 from the germline V gene are DFQATT and SNEGSKA (reference sequence). DNA for the CDR3: TGCAGTGCGGTAAGACCGGGACAGGACTTCTACGAGCAGTACTTC. The encoded protein is CSAVRPGQDFYEQYF.

This clonotype occurred a few times. This sequence joins TRBV29-1 and TRBJ2-2; D gene unclear. The CDR3 contains 13 residues. The germline CDR1 and CDR2 sequences are SQVTM and ANQGSEA. V was pared by 5 bases and J by 0 bases, with 7 bases between. The CDR3 bases are TGCAGCGTTAGGGTCACGAACACCGGGGAGCTGTTTTTT. This translates into CSVRVTNTGELFF.

This clonotype has more than one count but fewer than ten. The gene calls are TRBV20-1 and TRBJ1-5; D unclear. The germline V and J ends were trimmed by 6 bases and 0 bases, with 12 bases remaining between them. There are 14 residues in the CDR3. The germline V gene has CDR1 DFQATT and CDR2 SNEGSKA (reference sequence). The CDR3 loop is CSAKPVLSNQPQHF. The CDR3 DNA follows: TGCAGTGCGAAGCCGGTCCTTAGCAATCAGCCCCAGCATTTT.

The chain employs TRBV24-1 and TRBJ2-7, with D possibly matching TRBD2 (5 bases). V lost 3 bases and J lost 5, with 19 bases in between. Germline CDR1 and CDR2: KGHDR and SFDVKD. The CDR3 runs 16 residues. The CDR3 region has the DNA TGTGCCACCAGTGATCCCAAGGACTCCCGTGAGGACGAGCAGTACTTC. Protein: CATSDPKDSREDEQYF.

The chain has TRBV20-1 and TRBJ1-5, with D unclear. Trimming cost V 0 bases and J 8 bases, with 11 bases left between them. Per the germline V gene, CDR1 is DFQATT and CDR2 is SNEGSKA (reference sequence). The CDR3 spans 13 residues. CDR3 coding DNA: TGCAGTGCTAGAGATACGACCGGGAAGCCCCAGCATTTT. Amino acids: CSARDTTGKPQHF.

This clonotype turned up a few times. The chain uses TRBV20-1 and TRBJ2-2; D is uncertain. The CDR3 has 14 residues. CDR1 is DFQATT, CDR2 SNEGSKA, per germline (reference sequence). Trimming took off 0 bases at V and 1 base at J, with 6 bases between the two ends. CDR3 in DNA: TGCAGTGCTAGAGATGGGAAGAACACCGGGGAGCTGTTTTTT. Translation: CSARDGKNTGELFF.

This clonotype was recorded at least ten times. The chain recombines TRBV7-6 with TRBJ1-2; a weak D match, TRBD1 (5 bases). Germline lookup yields CDR1 SGHVS and CDR2 FNYEAQ. Trimming shortened V by 11 bases and J by 4 bases, and 23 bases separated the two germline ends. This CDR3 is built from 15 residues. The CDR3 reads CASTPRGTSAYGYTF. The CDR3, as DNA: TGTGCCTCTACCCCCCGTGGGACTTCTGCCTATGGCTACACCTTC.

This clonotype showed up just a few times. This chain connects TRBV18 to TRBJ1-2, with 10 bases lining up with TRBD1. This CDR3 is 16 amino acids long. V was pared by 3 bases and J by 2 bases, with 6 bases of the junction left unmatched. The germline gives CDR1 KGHSH, CDR2 LQKENI. CDR3 in amino acids: CASSPRQDRGNYGYTF. CDR3 DNA sequence: TGTGCCAGCTCACCCCGCCAGGACAGGGGGAACTATGGCTACACCTTC.

This clonotype showed up just a few times. This chain links TRBV12-3 or TRBV12-4 with TRBJ2-1; maybe TRBD2 (6 bases). Trimming pared 5 bases from V and 9 bases from J, leaving 17 bases between. The CDR3 loop spans 14 amino acids. The CDR3 loop is CASSPLGGEREQFF. The CDR3, as DNA: TGTGCCAGCAGTCCCCTTGGCGGGGAGCGTGAGCAGTTCTTC.

The chain uses TRBV20-1 and TRBJ2-3; 10 bases fit TRBD2. This CDR3 region has 19 residues. Looked up from germline, CDR1 is DFQATT and CDR2 is SNEGSKA (reference sequence). Trimming removed 3 bases from V and 0 bases from J; junction bases left unmatched: 15. The CDR3 spells CSASWRSSGSGQSTDTQYF. The CDR3 DNA sequence: TGCAGTGCTAGCTGGCGGTCTAGCGGGAGTGGTCAAAGCACAGATACGCAGTATTTT.

The sample holds a few counts of this clonotype. The V call is TRBV5-6, the J call TRBJ2-1; 7 bases are shared with TRBD2. The CDR3 consists of 11 residues. Trimming removed 5 bases from V and 14 bases from J; junction bases left unmatched: 7. Looked up from germline, CDR1 is SGHDT and CDR2 is YYEEEE. The CDR3 DNA is TGTGCCAGCAGGGGAGGGACCACAGAGTTCTTC. This codes for CASRGGTTEFF.

V is TRBV3-1 and J is TRBJ2-2; TRBD2 matches 11 bases. The CDR3 loop spans 18 amino acids. J lost 2 bases, V lost 4 bases, and 9 bases had no gene match. Germline V lookup: CDR1 LGHDT, CDR2 YNNKEL (reference sequence). Here the CDR3 DNA reads TGTGCCAGCAGCCGTAACATGGGACTAGCGGTTAACACCGGGGAGCTGTTTTTT. Encoded protein: CASSRNMGLAVNTGELFF.

The chain joins TRBV4-1 to TRBJ1-1; D might be TRBD1 (5 bases). Trimming removed 2 bases at V and 0 bases at J, with 10 bases between. There are 15 residues in the CDR3. The germline V gene has CDR1 MGHRA and CDR2 YSYEKL. CDR3 residues: CASSQLRGLNTEAFF. CDR3 nucleotide sequence: TGCGCCAGCAGCCAATTACGGGGCTTGAACACTGAAGCTTTCTTT.

The chain recombines TRBV12-3 or TRBV12-4 with TRBJ2-7; D is undetermined. V lost 3 bases and J 7 bases, leaving 19 bases between the germline ends. The CDR3 sequence is 15 residues long. CDR3 DNA sequence: TGTGCCAGCAGTTTTGAGGCGACGCTATTACGGGAGCAGTACTTC. Encoded protein: CASSFEATLLREQYF.

This clonotype was found many times. The chain recombines TRBV29-1 with TRBJ1-5, with D possibly being TRBD1 (5 bases). Germline V CDR1 and CDR2: SQVTM, ANQGSEA. V dropped 7 bases and J dropped 0 bases, with 13 bases sitting between them. This CDR3 contains 14 residues. The DNA for the CDR3 is TGCAGCGGAGACCTGGGACTTAGCAATCAGCCCCAGCATTTT. This codes for CSGDLGLSNQPQHF.

The rearrangement joins TRBV5-6 to TRBJ1-2; D call uncertain. With 0 bases removed from V and 12 bases from J, the gap between germline ends came to 15 bases. Germline assignment: CDR1 SGHDT and CDR2 YYEEEE. This CDR3 region has 13 residues. CDR3 protein: CASSLGGPWPDTF. The DNA of the CDR3 is TGTGCCAGCAGCTTGGGAGGGCCCTGGCCTGACACCTTC. The complete variable domain, with remaining parts taken from reference TRBV5-6 and TRBJ1-2, reads DAGVTQSPTHLIKTRGQQVTLRCSPKSGHDTVSWYQQALGQGPQFIFQYYEEEERQRGNFPDRFSGHQFPNYSSELNVNALLLGDSALYLCASSLGGPWPDTFGSGTRLTVV.

In its sample, this clonotype was seen a few times. The chain is built from TRBV7-2 and TRBJ1-6, with D uncertain. The V and J ends lost 1 base and 6 bases respectively, with 10 bases between them. In germline, CDR1 is SGHTA, CDR2 FQGNSA. This CDR3 has 15 residues. CDR3 in DNA: TGTGCCAGCAGCTTAGTACGGCAGGTTAATTCACCCCTCCACTTT. It is translated as CASSLVRQVNSPLHF.

This clonotype was seen repeatedly, ten times or more. The chain joins TRBV12-3 or TRBV12-4 to TRBJ1-5, with no clear D. The germline V and J ends were trimmed by 3 bases and 6 bases, with 6 bases remaining between them. The CDR3 runs to 12 residues. As DNA, the CDR3 is TGTGCCAGCAGTTTCTTCCGTCAGCCCCAGCATTTT. It codes for CASSFFRQPQHF.